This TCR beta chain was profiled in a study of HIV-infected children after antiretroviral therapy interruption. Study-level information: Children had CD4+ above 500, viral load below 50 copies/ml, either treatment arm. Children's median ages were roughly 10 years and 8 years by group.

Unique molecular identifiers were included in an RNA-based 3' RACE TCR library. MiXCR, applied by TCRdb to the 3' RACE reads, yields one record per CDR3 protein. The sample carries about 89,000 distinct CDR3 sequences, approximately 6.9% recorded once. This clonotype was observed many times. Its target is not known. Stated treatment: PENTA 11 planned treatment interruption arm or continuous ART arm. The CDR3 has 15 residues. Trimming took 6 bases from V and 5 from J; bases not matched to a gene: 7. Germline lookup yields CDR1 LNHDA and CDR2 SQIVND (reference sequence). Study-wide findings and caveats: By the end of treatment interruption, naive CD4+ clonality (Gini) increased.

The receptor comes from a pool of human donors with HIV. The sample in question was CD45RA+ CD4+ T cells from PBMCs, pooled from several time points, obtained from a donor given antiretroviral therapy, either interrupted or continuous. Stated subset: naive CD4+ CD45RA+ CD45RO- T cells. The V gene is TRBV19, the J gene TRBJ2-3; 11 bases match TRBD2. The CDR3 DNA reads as TGTGCCAGTAGCGCGACTAGCGGGGATGGAGATACGCAGTATTTT. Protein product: CASSATSGDGDTQYF. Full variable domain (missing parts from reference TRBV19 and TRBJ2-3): DGGITQSPKYLFRKEGQNVTLSCEQNLNHDAMYWYRQDPGQGLRLIYYSQIVNDFQKGDIAEGYSVSREKKESFPLTVTSAQKNPTAFYLCASSATSGDGDTQYFGPGTRLTVL.